The subject of this entry is one T cell receptor (beta chain). This clone was counted only a few times. This receptor's antigen is unknown. No base quality values were provided; no much bigger clone lies one nucleotide off. The sample comes from a study of PD-1 blockade in classical Hodgkin lymphoma (dated by TCRdb to 2018 to 2020). For the wider study: Nivolumab dosing was 3 mg/kg intravenously every 2 weeks, continuing until either disease progression or unacceptable toxicity. The study used CyTOF and TCR beta sequencing to define a peripheral blood immune signature of response to PD-1 blockade in classical Hodgkin lymphoma. Overall study outcomes, separate from this receptor: The study was limited to a single clinical trial cohort, and causes of repertoire differences, possibly disease activity or prior therapy, remained undefined. Lower diversity was seen in patients whose nivolumab began less than 1 year after ASCT, and these patients were left out of later analyses so that immune reconstitution would not confound the results. Newly diagnosed patients were reported to have lower baseline TCR diversity than healthy donors, and relapsed/refractory patients were reported to have lower baseline TCR diversity still. Among trial patients, those achieving complete response had baseline diversity similar to that of newly diagnosed patients, while diversity was significantly lower in partial responders and progressors. CD4+ but not CD8+ TCR diversity rose significantly by C4D1 (p=0.0027 vs p=0.16), most apparent in complete responders (p=0.02).

Genomic DNA was extracted with the Qiagen DNeasy kit from unsorted PBMCs and from negatively selected CD4+ and CD8+ fractions. TCR beta CDR3 regions were subjected to amplification by immunoSEQ multiplex PCR with primers that anneal to V and J segments. Amplification bias was minimized using a synthetic immune receptor repertoire, and residual bias was removed computationally after sequencing. As for the authors' bioinformatics: Custom Python scripts were used to quantify repertoire diversity as the Shannon entropy index. Unsorted, CD4+ and CD8+ repertoires were analyzed separately, except for combined analyses in which CD4+ and CD8+ sequences were merged in silico. A clone was considered expanded if an increase in frequency of at least 2-fold after treatment relative to C1D1 was found, and a pseudocount of 0.5 was applied to clones undetected at baseline. Clones with 0 or 1 copy at C1D1 were defined as singleton clones, while clones with 2 or more copies were defined as non-singleton clones. Clones expanded in unsorted samples were labelled as CD4+, CD8+ or unknown by matching protein sequences in sorted samples from the same patient. Wilcoxon tests on paired samples were used to test changes in diversity from C1D1 to C4D1. TCRdb obtained this table from immuneACCESS and retained in-frame rearrangements with V and J assigned. These tables miss some clones; where compared with another copy, unresolved V genes account for less than half of the shortfall, and the remainder is unexplained. The DNA was the basis for D and trimming; V, J and clone size are from that table. The table for this sample lists nearly 25,000 clones; roughly 80% of them were counted only once. The ten top clones hold approximately 6.4% of the sample.

CDR1 and CDR2 (GTSNPN, SVGIG) derive from the germline V gene (reference sequence). V drops 0 bases and J drops 4 bases, leaving 15 bases in between. The CDR3 runs 15 amino acids, cysteine and phenylalanine included. The CDR3 DNA has 45 bases and is translated from base 1. The meaning of the sample's time point label: cycle 1 day 1 (C1D1), immediately before nivolumab initiation. Every trial patient had relapsed after autologous stem cell transplantation, and cohorts A, B and C differed in prior brentuximab vedotin exposure. A total of over 55 patients with relapsed/refractory classical Hodgkin lymphoma made up the trial cohort, and each patient's best overall response was complete response, partial response or progressive disease. Single-agent nivolumab was administered to trial patients in the multi-cohort phase II CheckMate 205 trial. Best overall response was determined by an independent review committee according to the 2007 International Working Group response criteria. Trial PBMCs were collected just before the start of nivolumab (C1D1) and during therapy at cycle 2 day 1 and cycle 4 day 1. Peripheral blood was collected in 8 mL Vacutainer Cell Preparation Tubes, from which PBMCs were isolated by centrifugation and then cryopreserved.

Source: peripheral blood mononuclear cells (PBMCs), taken at baseline. The rearranged segments are TRBV30 and TRBJ1-1; the D gene is not confidently resolved. The clonotype originates from a human donor with classical Hodgkin lymphoma. The CDR3 protein is CAWSVRSGLSTEAFF. The base sequence is TGTGCCTGGAGTGTACGATCCGGGCTTAGCACTGAAGCTTTCTTT.